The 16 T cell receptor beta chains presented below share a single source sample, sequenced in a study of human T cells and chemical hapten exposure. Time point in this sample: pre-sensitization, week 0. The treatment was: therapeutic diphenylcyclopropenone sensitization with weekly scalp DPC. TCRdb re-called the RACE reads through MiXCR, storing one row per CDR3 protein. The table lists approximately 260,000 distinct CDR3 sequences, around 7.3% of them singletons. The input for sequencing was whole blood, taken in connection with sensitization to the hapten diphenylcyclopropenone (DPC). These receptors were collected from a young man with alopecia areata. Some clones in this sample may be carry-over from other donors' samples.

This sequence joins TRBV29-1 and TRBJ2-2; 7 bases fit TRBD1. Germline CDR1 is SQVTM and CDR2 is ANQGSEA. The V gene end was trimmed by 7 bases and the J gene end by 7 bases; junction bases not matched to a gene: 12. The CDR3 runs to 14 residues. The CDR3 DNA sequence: TGCAGCGCCCGCCCCGGGACAGCCCTCGGGGAGCTGTTTTTT. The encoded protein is CSARPGTALGELFF.

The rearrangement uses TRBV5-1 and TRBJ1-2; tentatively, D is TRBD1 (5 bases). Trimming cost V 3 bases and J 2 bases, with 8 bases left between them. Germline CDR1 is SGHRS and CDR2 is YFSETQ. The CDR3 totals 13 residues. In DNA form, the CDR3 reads TGCGCCAGCAGCTGGGGACGGAACTATGGCTACACCTTC. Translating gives CASSWGRNYGYTF.

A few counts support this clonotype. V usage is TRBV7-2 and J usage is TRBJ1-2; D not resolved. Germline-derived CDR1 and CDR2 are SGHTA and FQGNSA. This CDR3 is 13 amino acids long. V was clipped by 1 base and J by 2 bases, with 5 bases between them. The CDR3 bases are TGTGCCAGCAGCTTAGGACTGAACTATGGCTACACCTTC. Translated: CASSLGLNYGYTF.

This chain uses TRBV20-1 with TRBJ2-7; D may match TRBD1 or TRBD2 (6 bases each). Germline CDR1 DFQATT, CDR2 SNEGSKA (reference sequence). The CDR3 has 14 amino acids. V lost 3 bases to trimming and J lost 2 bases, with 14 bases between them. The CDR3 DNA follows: TGCAGTGCTAGGGTAGGGGGGCTTACCTACGAGCAGTACTTC. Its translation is CSARVGGLTYEQYF.

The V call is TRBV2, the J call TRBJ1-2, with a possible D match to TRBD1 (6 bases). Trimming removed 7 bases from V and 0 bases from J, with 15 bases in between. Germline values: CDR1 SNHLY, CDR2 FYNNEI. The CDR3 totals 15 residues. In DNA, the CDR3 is TGTGCCAGCACAAAGGGTCAGGGGACTAACTATGGCTACACCTTC. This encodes CASTKGQGTNYGYTF.

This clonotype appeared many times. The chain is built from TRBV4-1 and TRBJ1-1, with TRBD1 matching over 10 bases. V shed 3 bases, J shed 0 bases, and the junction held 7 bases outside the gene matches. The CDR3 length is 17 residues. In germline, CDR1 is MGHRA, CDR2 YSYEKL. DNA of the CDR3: TGCGCCAGCAGCCAGGGGACAGGGGACGTCATGAACACTGAAGCTTTCTTT. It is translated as CASSQGTGDVMNTEAFF.

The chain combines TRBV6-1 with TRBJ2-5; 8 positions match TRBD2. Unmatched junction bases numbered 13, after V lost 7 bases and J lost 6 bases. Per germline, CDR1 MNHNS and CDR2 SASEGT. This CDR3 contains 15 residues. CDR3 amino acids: CASIPERTSGKTQYF. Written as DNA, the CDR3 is TGTGCCAGCATCCCTGAAAGAACTAGCGGCAAGACCCAGTACTTC.

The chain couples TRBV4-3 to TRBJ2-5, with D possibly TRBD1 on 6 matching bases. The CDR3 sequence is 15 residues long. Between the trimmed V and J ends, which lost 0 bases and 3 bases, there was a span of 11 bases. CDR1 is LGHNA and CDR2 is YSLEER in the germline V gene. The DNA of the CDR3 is TGCGCCAGCAGCCAAGATAGGCAGGGGAAAGAGACCCAGTACTTC. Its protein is CASSQDRQGKETQYF.

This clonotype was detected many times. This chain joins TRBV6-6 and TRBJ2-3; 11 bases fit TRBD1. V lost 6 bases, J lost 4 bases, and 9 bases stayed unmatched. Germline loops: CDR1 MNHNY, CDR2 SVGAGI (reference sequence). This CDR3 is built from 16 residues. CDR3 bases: TGTGCCAGCAGCCGAACCGGGACAGGGGGAGCAGATACGCAGTATTTT. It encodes CASSRTGTGGADTQYF.

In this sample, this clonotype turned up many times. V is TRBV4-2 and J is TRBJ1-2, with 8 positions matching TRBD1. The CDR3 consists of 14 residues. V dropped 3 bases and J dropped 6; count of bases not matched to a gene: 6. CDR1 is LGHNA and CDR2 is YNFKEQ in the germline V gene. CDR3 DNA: TGTGCCAGCAGCCAGACGGACAGGGATCATGGCTACACCTTC. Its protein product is CASSQTDRDHGYTF.

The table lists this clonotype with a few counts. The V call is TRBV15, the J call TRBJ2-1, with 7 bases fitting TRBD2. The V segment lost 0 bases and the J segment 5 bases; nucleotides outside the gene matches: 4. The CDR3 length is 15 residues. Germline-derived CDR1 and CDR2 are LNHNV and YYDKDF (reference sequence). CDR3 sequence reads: CATSRDSGPNNEQFF. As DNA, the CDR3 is TGTGCCACCAGCAGAGATAGCGGGCCCAACAATGAGCAGTTCTTC.

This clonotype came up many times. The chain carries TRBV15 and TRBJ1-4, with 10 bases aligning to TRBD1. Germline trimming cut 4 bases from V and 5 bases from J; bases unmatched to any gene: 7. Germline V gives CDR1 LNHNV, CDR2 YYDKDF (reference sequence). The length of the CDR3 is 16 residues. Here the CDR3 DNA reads TGTGCCACCAGCAAAGGGACAGGGGAAGGGAATGAAAAACTGTTTTTT. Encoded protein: CATSKGTGEGNEKLFF.

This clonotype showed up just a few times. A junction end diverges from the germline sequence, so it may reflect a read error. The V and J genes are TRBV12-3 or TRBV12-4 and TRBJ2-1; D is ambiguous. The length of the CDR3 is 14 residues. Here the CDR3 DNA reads TGTGCCAGCACTTTAGACACGCGTTACAATGAGCAGTTCTTC. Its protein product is CASTLDTRYNEQFF.

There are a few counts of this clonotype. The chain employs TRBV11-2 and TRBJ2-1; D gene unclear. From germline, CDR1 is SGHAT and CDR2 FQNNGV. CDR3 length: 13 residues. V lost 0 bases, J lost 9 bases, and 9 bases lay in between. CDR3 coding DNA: TGTGCCAGCAGCTTAGAAACAGTCACTGAGCAGTTCTTC. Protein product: CASSLETVTEQFF. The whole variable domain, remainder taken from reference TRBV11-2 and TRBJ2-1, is EAGVAQSPRYKIIEKRQSVAFWCNPISGHATLYWYQQILGQGPKLLIQFQNNGVVDDSQLPKDRFSAERLKGVDSTLKIQPAKLEDSAVYLCASSLETVTEQFFGPGTRLTVL.

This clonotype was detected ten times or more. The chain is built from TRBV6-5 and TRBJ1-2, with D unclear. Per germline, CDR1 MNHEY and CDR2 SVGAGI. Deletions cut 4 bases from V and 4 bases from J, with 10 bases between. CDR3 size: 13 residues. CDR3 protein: CASSFTAAYGYTF. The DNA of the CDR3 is TGTGCCAGCAGTTTCACAGCAGCCTATGGCTACACCTTC.

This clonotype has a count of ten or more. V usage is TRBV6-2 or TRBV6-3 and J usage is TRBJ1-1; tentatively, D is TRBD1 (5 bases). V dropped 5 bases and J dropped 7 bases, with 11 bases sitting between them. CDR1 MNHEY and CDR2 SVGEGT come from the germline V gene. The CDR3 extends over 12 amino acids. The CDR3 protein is CASSRWGSEAFF. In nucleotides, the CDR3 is TGTGCCAGCAGTCGCTGGGGGAGTGAAGCTTTCTTT.